The 7 T cell receptor beta chains below come from one sample, sequenced in a study of T-cell memory formation after mild COVID-19. TCRdb re-called the 5' RACE reads with MiXCR, one entry per CDR3 protein. The repertoire includes around 300,000 distinct CDR3 sequences, roughly 13% of them detected once, and 22% sits in the top ten. Specimen: PBMCs or a T cell subset sorted from them (not recorded which). The receptors here all came from a man aged 18 to 30 who had mild COVID-19 (a few samples of this study predate the infection). Cell type and time point are not known.

This clonotype occurred a few times. V is TRBV24-1 and J is TRBJ2-3; a weak D match, TRBD2 (6 bases). V dropped 3 bases and J dropped 3 bases, with 15 bases sitting between them. Per the germline V gene, CDR1 is KGHDR and CDR2 is SFDVKD. The CDR3 spans 16 residues. The CDR3 coding sequence is TGTGCCACCAGTGATGGAGGGGTCAGCGTTACAGATACGCAGTATTTT. Protein product: CATSDGGVSVTDTQYF.

This chain joins TRBV6-5 and TRBJ2-1; D is uncertain. The CDR3 has 15 residues. V was trimmed by 3 bases and J by 0 bases, leaving 9 bases between them. Germline-derived CDR1 and CDR2 are MNHEY and SVGAGI. The CDR3 is CASSYTRSSYNEQFF. DNA for the CDR3: TGTGCCAGCAGTTATACAAGGAGCTCCTACAATGAGCAGTTCTTC.

V usage is TRBV7-9 and J usage is TRBJ2-7, with D perhaps given as TRBD1 or TRBD2 (5 bases each). The V and J ends lost 8 bases and 2 bases respectively, with 16 bases between them. CDR3 length equals 14 residues. Germline V gene sequence: CDR1 SEHNR, CDR2 FQNEAQ (reference sequence). This chain's CDR3 is CASAPGDRTYEQYV. As DNA, the CDR3 is TGTGCCAGCGCGCCTGGGGACCGCACCTACGAGCAGTACGTC.

This clonotype was seen a few times. This rearrangement joins TRBV5-1 to TRBJ1-6; possibly TRBD1 for D (5 bases). The germline V gene has CDR1 SGHRS and CDR2 YFSETQ. The CDR3 is 15 residues long. V lost 0 bases, J lost 7 bases, and 11 bases lay in between. Here the CDR3 reads CASSLAGTENSPLHF. The DNA for the CDR3 is TGCGCCAGCAGCTTGGCGGGGACTGAGAATTCACCCCTCCACTTT.

The chain recombines TRBV6-2 or TRBV6-3 with TRBJ1-6; D is unresolved. This CDR3 has 17 residues. V lost 4 bases to trimming and J lost 6 bases, with 19 bases between them. The V gene's germline CDR1 is MNHEY and CDR2 SVGEGT. The CDR3 spells CASSWAWPTEPNSPLHF. For the CDR3, the DNA is TGTGCCAGCAGTTGGGCCTGGCCGACCGAACCTAATTCACCCCTCCACTTT.

In its sample, this clonotype was seen a few times. This chain links TRBV6-1 with TRBJ2-7, with D hard to call. Germline assignment: CDR1 MNHNS and CDR2 SASEGT. Deletions cut 1 base from V and 2 bases from J, with 9 bases between. The CDR3 is made up of 14 amino acids. CDR3 loop: CASSEGHRTYEQYF. CDR3 in DNA: TGTGCCAGCAGTGAAGGACACCGAACCTACGAGCAGTACTTC.

The chain links TRBV20-1 to TRBJ1-1; D possibly corresponds to TRBD1 (6 bases). The germline CDR1 and CDR2 sequences are DFQATT and SNEGSKA (reference sequence). This CDR3 spans 16 amino acids. CDR3: CGLKGGSVDMNTEAFF. The CDR3, as DNA: TGCGGCCTTAAGGGGGGCTCGGTCGATATGAACACTGAAGCTTTCTTT.